Following are 4 T cell receptor beta chains from one sample sequenced in a study of cytomegalovirus exposure and HLA in healthy donors. PCR was performed using 60 Vbeta and 13 Jbeta primers. Assay: immunoSEQ multiplex PCR; the TCRdb copy retains only in-frame clones and omits some. The repertoire has over 150,000 clones, over 60% of them found once; the top ten carry under 3.5%. Sample: PBMCs. These TCRs come from a young woman in good health and CMV-seronegative.

The chain joins TRBV6-5 to TRBJ2-2; D might be TRBD2 (6 bases). The CDR3 consists of 14 residues. V lost 5 bases, J lost 7 bases, and 14 bases lay in between. Germline values: CDR1 MNHEY, CDR2 SVGAGI. The chain's CDR3 is CASSLSSRGGELFF. The DNA of the CDR3 is TGTGCCAGCAGTCTCTCGTCGCGGGGCGGGGAGCTGTTTTTT.

The chain has TRBV30 and TRBJ2-5; TRBD2 might be the D (7 bases). Trimming stripped 2 bases from V and 4 bases from J, with 11 bases between. Germline V gene sequence: CDR1 GTSNPN, CDR2 SVGIG (reference sequence). CDR3 size: 13 residues. The CDR3 region is CAWSYRGAETQYF. The CDR3 DNA follows: TGTGCCTGGAGTTATCGGGGGGCAGAGACCCAGTACTTC. Drawing the rest from reference TRBV30 and TRBJ2-5, the complete variable domain is SQTIHQWPATLVQPVGSPLSLECTVEGTSNPNLYWYRQAAGRGLQLLFYSVGIGQISSEVPQNLSASRPQDRQFILSSKKLLLSDSGFYLCAWSYRGAETQYFGPGTRLLVL.

The chain links TRBV4-1 to TRBJ2-1; D possibly corresponds to TRBD1 (6 bases). Germline V CDR1 and CDR2: MGHRA, YSYEKL. Trimming removed 0 bases at V and 4 bases at J, with 13 bases between. The CDR3 loop spans 16 amino acids. CDR3 DNA: TGCGCCAGCAGCCAAGATGAACGGACAGAGTACAATGAGCAGTTCTTC. Translating gives CASSQDERTEYNEQFF.

This sequence joins TRBV29-1 and TRBJ2-5; possible D gene TRBD1, 5 bases. Trimming stripped 7 bases from V and 1 base from J, with 10 bases between. Germline loops: CDR1 SQVTM, CDR2 ANQGSEA. The CDR3 has 12 amino acids. CDR3 DNA sequence: TGCAGCGCAGTGACAGCCCAAGAGACCCAGTACTTC. It yields the protein CSAVTAQETQYF.